These 5 T cell receptor beta chains originate from one sample sequenced in a study of identical twins. From the 5' RACE reads, TCRdb called clonotypes with MiXCR, one entry per CDR3 protein. Here the sample spans 450,000 to 650,000 distinct CDR3 sequences, around 9.6% being singletons. This sample was shared with a second study, whose subject was yellow fever vaccine responses in identical twins.

Sequencing was carried out using PBMCs. These receptors came from a woman aged 18-29 years in good health.

This clonotype has at least ten counts. The V gene is TRBV4-2, the J gene TRBJ2-1; the match to TRBD2 covers 13 bases. Germline V gene lookup returns CDR1 LGHNA and CDR2 YNFKEQ. The CDR3 consists of 18 residues. V gave up 3 bases and J gave up 5 bases; unmatched junction bases: 10. In DNA, the CDR3 is TGTGCCAGCAGCCATGATGGACTAGCGGGAGAAACCCACAATGAGCAGTTCTTC. This gives the protein CASSHDGLAGETHNEQFF.

In this sample, this clonotype turned up a few times. The chain employs TRBV28 and TRBJ1-5; D is perhaps TRBD1 (5 bases). The V end lost 7 bases, the J end lost 4 bases, and 14 bases lay between the germline ends. Germline assignment: CDR1 MDHEN and CDR2 SYDVKM. The CDR3 has 14 residues. Here the CDR3 reads CASTSGRTNQPQHF. As DNA, the CDR3 is TGTGCCAGCACCTCGGGACGGACGAATCAGCCCCAGCATTTT.

The table lists this clonotype with a few counts. The J gene is TRBJ2-1, the V gene TRBV10-2; D unclear. Trimming cost V 0 bases and J 9 bases, with 9 bases left between them. Germline values: CDR1 WSHSY, CDR2 SAAADI. The CDR3 is 13 amino acids. The CDR3 loop reads CASSESELGEQFF. CDR3 DNA sequence: TGCGCCAGCAGTGAGTCGGAGCTCGGTGAGCAGTTCTTC.

This clonotype was found many times. V and J are TRBV10-3 and TRBJ2-7; 9 bases are shared with TRBD1. V was pared by 8 bases and J by 3 bases, with 11 bases of the junction left unmatched. The germline V gene has CDR1 ENHRY and CDR2 SYGVKD. The CDR3 loop spans 15 amino acids. The CDR3 sequence is CAIQPRQGGDYEQYF. As DNA, the CDR3 is TGTGCCATCCAACCCCGACAGGGGGGAGACTACGAGCAGTACTTC.

This clonotype turned up a few times. The genes are TRBV28 and TRBJ2-7, with 7 bases matching TRBD1. Germline CDR1 and CDR2: MDHEN and SYDVKM. The CDR3 length is 15 residues. The V gene end was trimmed by 6 bases and the J gene end by 5 bases; junction bases not matched to a gene: 13. In DNA, the CDR3 is TGTGCCAGCAGACTACTTCGAGACAGGGTCAACGAGCAGTACTTC. The encoded protein is CASRLLRDRVNEQYF.